This T cell receptor beta chain is drawn from a study of cytomegalovirus exposure and HLA in healthy donors. Study overall: Of all 398 donors who were genotyped, 81% belonged to the Caucasian-associated ancestry cluster.

Points from the study as a whole: There were several of the most significant clusters that appeared linked to common viral pathogens in a later analysis. It was approximately 160 TCR beta chains that were listed as cytomegalovirus-associated. V segments that were indistinguishable, TRBV6-2 and TRBV6-3 among them, were omitted from analysis.

V trimming: 6 bases; J trimming: 4 bases; junction bases outside the gene matches: 18. CDR1 and CDR2 (germline): SGDLS, YYNGEE. The CDR3 spans 19 residues. Worth noting for this clone: Its antigen is currently unknown.

PCR involved 60 Vbeta and 13 Jbeta primers. Profiling relied on immunoSEQ multiplex PCR, and the TCRdb table lists in-frame clones only, not all of them. Of about 140,000 clones listed, around 80% were seen once; the top ten hold around 6.3%. The sample taken for sequencing was PBMCs. V and J are TRBV9 and TRBJ2-2; 10 bases line up with TRBD2. The TCR sequence derives from a man aged 40-49 years in good health and CMV-seropositive. The CDR3 coding sequence is TGTGCCAGCACCGAGAACTCCCTAGCGGGAGAGTTACGCACCGGGGAGCTGTTTTTT. Protein product: CASTENSLAGELRTGELFF.